This T cell receptor beta chain emerged from a study of CD8 T cells in ankylosing spondylitis. TCRdb fed the 5' RACE reads into MiXCR, producing one record per CDR3 protein. The sample yields approximately 500,000 distinct CDR3 sequences, approximately 11% seen once. Germline V gene data show CDR1 as SGHVS and CDR2 as FQNEAQ. The ends lost 4 bases at V and 4 bases at J; junction bases unmatched: 9. The CDR3 loop spans 16 amino acids. Regarding the study as a whole: Several highly homologous variants made up a TCR beta motif that seemed to typify ankylosing spondylitis blood.

With regard to this clonotype: Its target is unknown.

The receptor was isolated from a male donor with ankylosing spondylitis. The specimen sequenced was blood, either unsorted or a sorted T cell fraction (not recorded which). This chain links TRBV7-8 with TRBJ2-1; 8 bases match TRBD2. This CDR3 is CASSSPGSGIYNEQFF. DNA of the CDR3: TGTGCCAGCAGCTCCCCCGGTAGCGGGATTTACAATGAGCAGTTCTTC.